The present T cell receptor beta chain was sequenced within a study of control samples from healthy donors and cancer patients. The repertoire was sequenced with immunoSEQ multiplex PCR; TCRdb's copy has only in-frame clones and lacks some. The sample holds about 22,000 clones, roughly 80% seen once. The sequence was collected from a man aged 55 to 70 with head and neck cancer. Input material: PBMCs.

CDR3 loop: CASSLGANEKLFF. Here the CDR3 DNA reads TGTGCCAGCAGCTTGGGGGCTAATGAAAAACTGTTTTTT. The chain recombines TRBV7-2 with TRBJ1-4, with D possibly being TRBD1 (5 bases). This CDR3 is 13 amino acids long. Per the germline V gene, CDR1 is SGHTA and CDR2 is FQGNSA. Trimming removed 3 bases at V and 3 bases at J, with 5 bases between.